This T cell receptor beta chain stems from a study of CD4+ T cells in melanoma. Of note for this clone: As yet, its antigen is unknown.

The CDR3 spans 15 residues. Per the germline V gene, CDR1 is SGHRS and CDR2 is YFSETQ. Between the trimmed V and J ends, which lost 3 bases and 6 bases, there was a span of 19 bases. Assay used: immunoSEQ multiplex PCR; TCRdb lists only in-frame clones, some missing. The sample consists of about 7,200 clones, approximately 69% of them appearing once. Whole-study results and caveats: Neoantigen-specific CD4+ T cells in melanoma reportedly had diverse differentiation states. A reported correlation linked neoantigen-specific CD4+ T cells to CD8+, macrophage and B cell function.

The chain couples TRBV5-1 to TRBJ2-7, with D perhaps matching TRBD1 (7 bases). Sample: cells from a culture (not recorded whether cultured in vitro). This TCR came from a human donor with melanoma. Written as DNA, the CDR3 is TGCGCCAGCAGCTGGGGGACAGTTCGGGAGAGCGAGCAGTACTTC. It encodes CASSWGTVRESEQYF.